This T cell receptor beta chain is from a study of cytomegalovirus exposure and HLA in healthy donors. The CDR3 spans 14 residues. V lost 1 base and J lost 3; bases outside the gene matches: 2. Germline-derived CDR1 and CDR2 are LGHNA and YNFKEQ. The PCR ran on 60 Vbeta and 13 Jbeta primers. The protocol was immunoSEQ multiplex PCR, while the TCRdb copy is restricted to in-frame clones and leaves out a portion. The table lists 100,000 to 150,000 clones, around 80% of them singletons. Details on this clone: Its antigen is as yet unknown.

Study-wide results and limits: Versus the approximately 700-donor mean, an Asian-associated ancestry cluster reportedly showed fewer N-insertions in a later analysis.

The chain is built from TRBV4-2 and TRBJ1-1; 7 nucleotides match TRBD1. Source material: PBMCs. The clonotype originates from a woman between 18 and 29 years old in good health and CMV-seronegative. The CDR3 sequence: CASSQGQGYTEAFF. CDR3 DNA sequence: TGTGCCAGCAGCCAAGGACAGGGTTACACTGAAGCTTTCTTT.